This TCR beta chain was retrieved from a study of prognosis after radiotherapy for stage I lung cancer. At the level of the study: Four to six patients had oligometastatic NSCLC after their primary tumor was surgically resected, and about 15 patients had newly diagnosed primary stage I lung tumors. The study recorded distant metastases in four patients (median roughly 7 months) after radiotherapy and no significant progression in roughly 15.

Genomic DNA was the source, and TCR beta CDR3 was amplified from it by two-round multiplex PCR. Primers were specific to each TRBV and TRBJ gene in first-round PCR. TCRdb re-called the multiplex PCR reads through MiXCR, storing one row per CDR3 protein. This table has some 20,000 distinct CDR3 sequences, approximately 42% appearing once. The table lists this clonotype with a few counts. This clone may be a read error of a much larger clone one base away. CDR1 and CDR2 from the germline V gene are MNHGY and SVAAGI. The CDR3 extends over 15 amino acids. The sequencing used PBMCs, collected before or after stereotactic body radiation therapy (not recorded which). This chain joins TRBV6-9 and TRBJ2-1, with 12 bases that match TRBD2. The clonotype originates from a donor at least 50 years old with non-small cell lung cancer. CDR3 loop: CANSSGLAGYNEQFF. The CDR3 DNA reads as TGTGCCAACAGTTCGGGACTAGCGGGCTACAATGAGCAGTTCTTC.